One sample yielded the 7 T cell receptor beta chains listed below, sequenced in a study of T-cell reconstitution after alpha-beta-depleted transplantation in children. Construction of the TCRbeta library involved unique molecular identifiers. Using its own MiXCR run on the PCR reads, TCRdb lists one record per CDR3 protein. Of some 440,000 distinct CDR3 sequences in the sample, 15% to 20% were seen once. The sequenced sample was PBMCs, mostly from graft donor cells, obtained 360 days after TCRalphabeta/CD19-depleted stem cell transplant. The source of these receptors is a boy under two years old who had a stem cell transplant for Wiskott-Aldrich syndrome, so the T cells may come from the graft donor.

This clonotype was counted once. The rearrangement uses TRBV12-3 or TRBV12-4 and TRBJ2-2; no clear D gene. This CDR3 is 16 amino acids long. Between the trimmed V and J ends, which lost 1 base and 0 bases, there was a span of 9 bases. Here the CDR3 reads CASSLGVATNTGELFF. The DNA of the CDR3 is TGTGCCAGCAGTTTAGGGGTAGCTACGAACACCGGGGAGCTGTTTTTT.

The sample holds a few counts of this clonotype. The gene calls are TRBV20-1 and TRBJ2-1; D not certain. This CDR3 is 14 amino acids long. Trimming removed 6 bases from V and 4 bases from J, with 16 bases in between. The germline V gene encodes CDR1 DFQATT and CDR2 SNEGSKA (reference sequence). For the CDR3, the DNA is TGCAGTGCGCCGAAGCTTCCACTGTACAATGAGCAGTTCTTC. Protein sequence: CSAPKLPLYNEQFF.

This clonotype was picked up many times. CDR3 loop: CASTGSTYEQYF. As DNA, the CDR3 is TGTGCGTCGACAGGGAGCACCTACGAGCAGTACTTC. The chain joins TRBV10-3 to TRBJ2-7, with 7 positions matching TRBD1. This CDR3 spans 12 amino acids. From germline, CDR1 is ENHRY and CDR2 SYGVKD.

This clonotype was detected only a few times. CDR3 sequence: CASTRTTQETQYF. The CDR3 coding sequence is TGTGCCTCAACTCGGACGACCCAAGAGACCCAGTACTTC. The chain joins TRBV10-3 to TRBJ2-5; D call uncertain. Trimming cost V 11 bases and J 1 base, with 14 bases left between them. The CDR3 has 13 residues. Germline CDR1 ENHRY, CDR2 SYGVKD.

In its sample, this clonotype was seen a few times. This sequence joins TRBV29-1 and TRBJ2-5; 8 bases agree with TRBD2. The ends lost 5 bases at V and 0 bases at J; junction bases unmatched: 11. Germline V gene data show CDR1 as SQVTM and CDR2 as ANQGSEA. The CDR3 length is 16 residues. CDR3 protein: CSVPVLAGRYQETQYF. The CDR3 DNA follows: TGCAGCGTTCCCGTGTTAGCGGGACGTTACCAAGAGACCCAGTACTTC.

The chain joins TRBV14 to TRBJ2-1, with 7 nucleotides matching TRBD1. Trimming removed 3 bases from V and 4 bases from J; junction bases left unmatched: 6. The CDR3 is made up of 15 amino acids. Germline CDR1 is SGHDN and CDR2 is FVKESK. In DNA, the CDR3 is TGTGCCAGCAGCCACCACCCGGGACAGTACAATGAGCAGTTCTTC. It specifies CASSHHPGQYNEQFF.

This clonotype was counted a few times. The chain has TRBV24-1 and TRBJ2-2; the D is unclear. V shed 4 bases and J shed 6 bases, with 5 bases lying between them. Germline loops: CDR1 KGHDR, CDR2 SFDVKD. The CDR3 sequence is 12 residues long. The CDR3: CATSDPPGELFF. In nucleotides, the CDR3 is TGTGCCACCAGTGACCCGCCCGGGGAGCTGTTTTTT.